The 2 T cell receptor beta chains below were found in one sample sequenced in a study of T cell responses to AZD1222 COVID-19 vaccine. Assay: immunoSEQ multiplex PCR; the TCRdb copy retains only in-frame clones and omits some. The sample includes 150,000 to 160,000 clones, over 85% seen only once; the top ten take about 20%. This specimen was peripheral blood, taken on day 0 of AZD1222 vaccination. Receptors were obtained from an adult in good health.

V usage is TRBV14 and J usage is TRBJ1-2; a possible D gene is TRBD1 (5 bases). Per the germline V gene, CDR1 is SGHDN and CDR2 is FVKESK. V was trimmed by 4 bases and J by 0 bases, leaving 18 bases between them. There are 17 residues in the CDR3. Here the CDR3 DNA reads TGTGCCAGCAGCCCCCTAGGTTACGGACATGCTAACTATGGCTACACCTTC. Translation: CASSPLGYGHANYGYTF. The full variable domain, in which reference TRBV14 and TRBJ1-2 provide the parts outside the CDR3, is EAGVTQFPSHSVIEKGQTVTLRCDPISGHDNLYWYRRVMGKEIKFLLHFVKESKQDESGMPNNRFLAERTGGTYSTLKVQPAELEDSGVYFCASSPLGYGHANYGYTFGSGTRLTVV.

J is TRBJ1-3 and V is TRBV6-6; D call uncertain. Germline V gene data show CDR1 as MNHNY and CDR2 as SVGAGI (reference sequence). Trimming shortened V by 6 bases and J by 0 bases, and 12 bases separated the two germline ends. The CDR3 spans 15 residues. CDR3 region: CASSPRASSGNTIYF. The CDR3 DNA reads as TGTGCCAGCAGCCCACGGGCGAGCTCTGGAAACACCATATATTTT.